Listed below are T cell receptor beta chains from one sample, sequenced in a study of T cell responses to AZD1222 COVID-19 vaccine. Clones were read by immunoSEQ multiplex PCR, and TCRdb kept only the in-frame ones, dropping some. The sample has about 140,000 clones, around 94% seen once. Material: peripheral blood, obtained after recovery from COVID-19. These receptors were taken from an adult who had recovered from COVID-19. Both conserved end residues are part of each CDR3.

j_call | v_call | cdr3_length | cdr3_aa
TRBJ2-2 | TRBV15 | 15 | CATSRDRSRVGELFF
TRBJ1-5 | TRBV19 | 12 | CASGIGGQPQHF
TRBJ2-3 | TRBV7-9 | 14 | CASRGDTSTDTQYF
TRBJ2-1 | TRBV11-2 | 15 | CASSSGTSAYNEQFF
TRBJ1-1 | TRBV19 | 15 | CASSRGDRGNTEAFF
TRBJ2-3 | TRBV24-1 | 17 | CATSDLGQGGGTDTQYF
TRBJ1-6 | TRBV28 | 17 | CASSATRPHAYNSPLHF
TRBJ2-7 | TRBV15 | 14 | CATSRTGDLSEQYF
TRBJ1-1 | TRBV5-1 | 14 | CASSFFGLGTEAFF
TRBJ2-1 | TRBV7-8 | 16 | CASSLVAGGAGNEQFF
TRBJ2-7 | TRBV19 | 16 | CASSRTLAGLVYEQYF
TRBJ2-1 | TRBV28 | 17 | CASSLSSEGHRRHEQFF
TRBJ2-1 | TRBV5-8 | 12 | CASEGSYNEQFF
TRBJ1-1 | TRBV24-1 | 16 | CATSGAGTVGDTEAFF
TRBJ2-5 | TRBV5-5 | 15 | CASLHRVTPGATQYF
TRBJ2-1 | TRBV2 | 15 | CASSSGDRFYNEQFF
TRBJ2-7 | TRBV29-1 | 15 | CSVDSGGAESYEQYF
TRBJ2-1 | TRBV27 | 18 | CASSLNRLGLAIYNEQFF
TRBJ2-5 | TRBV24-1 | 15 | CATAGTSAPGETQYF
TRBJ2-1 | TRBV2 | 13 | CASEKNSYNEQFF
TRBJ2-2 | TRBV10-2 | 17 | CASSGNKGVRYTGELFF
TRBJ2-5 | TRBV9 | 14 | CASSLTQGAETQYF
TRBJ1-5 | TRBV4-1 | 15 | CASSLEQVPNQPQHF
TRBJ1-5 | TRBV28 | 17 | CASRIAVGTGRNQPQHF
TRBJ2-7 | TRBV5-5 | 15 | CASSLESGRTYEQYF
TRBJ2-1 | TRBV20-1 | 14 | CSASRAPHGGAQFF
TRBJ2-5 | TRBV29-1 | 13 | CSVRGGREETQYF